Following are 17 T cell receptor beta chains from one sample sequenced in a study of identical twins. MiXCR, run by TCRdb on the 5' RACE reads, gives a single entry per CDR3 protein. Here the sample spans under 500,000 distinct CDR3 sequences, 14% being singletons. These data were also filed under a second study, of yellow fever vaccine responses in identical twins.

The source material was CD4+ T cells sorted from blood. The source of these receptors is a woman younger than 35 in good health.

This clonotype was observed a handful of times. At one end the junction does not follow the germline gene, possibly because of a read error. The chain combines TRBV7-7 with TRBJ2-1, with D perhaps being TRBD1 or TRBD2 (5 bases each). Germline CDR1 reads SSHAT; CDR2 reads FNYEAQ (reference sequence). The CDR3 runs to 14 residues. The CDR3 coding sequence is TGTGCTAGCAGCCCCACCCCCAGGGAGAATGAGCAGTTCTTC. It codes for CASSPTPRENEQFF.

This clonotype was picked up a small number of times. The J gene is TRBJ2-7, the V gene TRBV20-1, with TRBD1 identical over 9 bases. This CDR3 is built from 15 residues. The V segment lost 3 bases and the J segment 3 bases; nucleotides outside the gene matches: 9. Per germline, CDR1 DFQATT and CDR2 SNEGSKA (reference sequence). As DNA, the CDR3 is TGCAGTGCTAGGGAAAACAGGGGGCTAGACTACGAGCAGTACTTC. As protein: CSARENRGLDYEQYF.

The chain is built from TRBV18 and TRBJ2-5; the D is unclear. The CDR3 totals 14 residues. The V end lost 8 bases, the J end lost 4 bases, and 17 bases lay between the germline ends. Germline loops: CDR1 KGHSH, CDR2 LQKENI. CDR3 region: CASKRPDWVETQYF. CDR3 sequence (DNA): TGTGCCAGCAAAAGGCCGGATTGGGTAGAGACCCAGTACTTC.

This chain links TRBV7-8 with TRBJ2-1; TRBD1 matches 7 bases. Unmatched junction bases numbered 6, after V lost 3 bases and J lost 4 bases. Germline V gene lookup returns CDR1 SGHVS and CDR2 FQNEAQ. The CDR3 consists of 15 residues. DNA of the CDR3: TGTGCCAGCAGCTTGGGACAGTGGGCATACAATGAGCAGTTCTTC. It encodes CASSLGQWAYNEQFF.

CDR3 amino acids: CASSLRASGGRYADEQFF. The CDR3 DNA reads TGTGCCAGCAGCCTAAGGGCTAGCGGGGGGAGATATGCCGATGAGCAGTTCTTC. The chain links TRBV7-2 to TRBJ2-1; 11 bases map to TRBD2. CDR1 and CDR2 (germline): SGHTA, FQGNSA. This CDR3 comprises 18 residues. With 5 bases clipped from V and 8 bases from J, the junction kept 17 bases outside the gene matches.

This clonotype was observed a few times. The rearrangement uses TRBV5-6 and TRBJ1-1; D remains unclear. V was cut by 4 bases and J by 6 bases, with 16 bases left in between. CDR1 and CDR2 from the germline V gene are SGHDT and YYEEEE. This CDR3 has 14 residues. The chain's CDR3 is CASSVVRSGSEAFF. CDR3 DNA sequence: TGTGCCAGCAGCGTGGTCCGATCAGGCTCTGAAGCTTTCTTT. Using reference TRBV5-6 and TRBJ1-1 for the parts outside the CDR3, the full variable domain is DAGVTQSPTHLIKTRGQQVTLRCSPKSGHDTVSWYQQALGQGPQFIFQYYEEEERQRGNFPDRFSGHQFPNYSSELNVNALLLGDSALYLCASSVVRSGSEAFFGQGTRLTVV.

J is TRBJ2-7 and V is TRBV19; D gene unclear. Germline CDR1 is LNHDA and CDR2 is SQIVND (reference sequence). V dropped 7 bases and J dropped 6 bases, with 13 bases sitting between them. This CDR3 is built from 12 residues. The CDR3 reads CASKYPDGEQYF. Written as DNA, the CDR3 is TGTGCCAGTAAATATCCCGACGGCGAGCAGTACTTC.

This clonotype was picked up many times. This chain links TRBV2 with TRBJ2-7; 8 bases are shared with TRBD1. Germline V CDR1 and CDR2: SNHLY, FYNNEI. V gave up 7 bases and J gave up 2 bases; unmatched junction bases: 10. This CDR3 is 15 amino acids long. The CDR3 region has the DNA TGTGCCAGCACCCTAAGGGGGACAGGTACCTACGAGCAGTACTTC. Translating it yields CASTLRGTGTYEQYF. Full variable domain (missing parts from reference TRBV2 and TRBJ2-7): EPEVTQTPSHQVTQMGQEVILRCVPISNHLYFYWYRQILGQKVEFLVSFYNNEISEKSEIFDDQFSVERPDGSNFTLKIRSTKLEDSAMYFCASTLRGTGTYEQYFGPGTRLTVT.

The V call is TRBV27, the J call TRBJ1-1; no reliable D call. Trimming cost V 6 bases and J 4 bases, with 15 bases left between them. CDR3 length: 14 amino acids. Germline V gives CDR1 MNHEY, CDR2 SMNVEV (reference sequence). The CDR3 coding sequence is TGTGCCAGCAGAACACTTAGGGAGGCCACTGAAGCTTTCTTT. It yields the protein CASRTLREATEAFF.

The table lists this clonotype with a count of one. A much larger clone lies one base from this, so it may be a read error. V and J are TRBV5-1 and TRBJ2-7, with D perhaps being TRBD1 or TRBD2 (5 bases each). The CDR3 sequence is 12 residues long. Germline CDR1 and CDR2: SGHRS and YFSETQ. CDR3 sequence: CASSTGTYDQYF. For the CDR3, the DNA is TGCGCCAGCAGCACCGGGACCTACGACCAGTACTTC. The whole variable domain, filled in from reference TRBV5-1 and TRBJ2-7, reads KAGVTQTPRYLIKTRGQQVTLSCSPISGHRSVSWYQQTPGQGLQFLFEYFSETQRNKGNFPGRFSGRQFSNSRSEMNVSTLELGDSALYLCASSTGTYDQYFGPGTRLTVT.

V usage is TRBV5-5 and J usage is TRBJ2-7, with 9 bases identical to TRBD2. CDR1 is SGHKS and CDR2 is YYEKEE in the germline V gene (reference sequence). V gave up 4 bases and J gave up 5 bases; unmatched junction bases: 10. This CDR3 has 15 amino acids. In DNA, the CDR3 is TGTGCCAGCAGCAGGCTGCTAGCGGGAATCGACGAGCAGTACTTC. This sequence encodes CASSRLLAGIDEQYF.

This clonotype occurred a few times. V usage is TRBV7-9 and J usage is TRBJ2-7, with D possibly being TRBD2 (6 bases). In germline, CDR1 is SEHNR, CDR2 FQNEAQ (reference sequence). CDR3 length equals 16 residues. V dropped 3 bases and J dropped 2 bases, with 17 bases sitting between them. Written as DNA, the CDR3 is TGTGCCAGCAGCTTCTGGAGGGCAGGGTCGACCTACGAGCAGTACTTC. This translates into CASSFWRAGSTYEQYF.

The chain employs TRBV6-2 or TRBV6-3 and TRBJ2-1; D not resolved. CDR1 is MNHEY, CDR2 SVGEGT, per germline. The CDR3 consists of 13 residues. The V gene lost 6 bases and the J gene lost 3 bases, with 9 bases spanning the gap. The CDR3 reads CASRDGGYNEQFF. The CDR3 region has the DNA TGTGCCAGCAGGGACGGCGGCTACAATGAGCAGTTCTTC.

This clonotype has just a few counts. One end of the junction fails to match germline, which may point to a read error. The chain joins TRBV7-7 to TRBJ2-1; tentative D call: TRBD2 (7 bases). The CDR3 contains 15 residues. Germline CDR1 SSHAT, CDR2 FNYEAQ (reference sequence). This CDR3 reads CASSLVVGGRNEQFF. For the CDR3, the DNA is TGTGCTAGCAGCTTAGTTGTGGGGGGGCGCAATGAGCAGTTCTTC.

The V call is TRBV21-1, the J call TRBJ1-5; the D call TRBD1 from the table was never checked on the DNA. TRBV21-1 is a listed pseudogene. The CDR3 sequence is 16 residues long. CDR3 region: CASSRPLRGSGQPQHF. The CDR3 DNA sequence: TGTGCCAGCAGCCGGCCCCTCAGGGGGTCGGGTCAGCCCCAGCATTTT.

There are a few counts of this clonotype. The chain recombines TRBV4-1 with TRBJ2-5; D is undetermined. The V gene lost 3 bases and the J gene lost 5 bases, with 13 bases spanning the gap. CDR3 length: 14 amino acids. In germline, CDR1 is MGHRA, CDR2 YSYEKL. In nucleotides, the CDR3 is TGCGCCAGCAGCCACAACGACTTACGGGAGACCCAGTACTTC. Its translation is CASSHNDLRETQYF.

This clonotype was seen repeatedly, ten times or more. V and J are TRBV7-2 and TRBJ2-3, with D possibly being TRBD2 (6 bases). The V and J ends lost 4 bases and 2 bases respectively, with 16 bases between them. The germline gives CDR1 SGHTA, CDR2 FQGNSA. The CDR3 has 16 residues. This CDR3 reads CASSSGGWGFTDTQYF. In DNA, the CDR3 is TGTGCCAGCAGCTCCGGAGGGTGGGGATTCACAGATACGCAGTATTTT.